Below, one T cell receptor beta chain is given with its context. Antigen specificity is unknown. Generated by immunoSEQ multiplex PCR, the TCRdb table keeps only in-frame clones and is missing some. The sample has over 120,000 clones; around 84% are singletons. This record belongs to a study of T cell responses to AZD1222 COVID-19 vaccine. Whole-study findings and limits: Two AZD1222 administrations were followed by greater Spike-specific TCR breadth and depth.

Germline values: CDR1 LNHDA, CDR2 SQIVND (reference sequence). Trimming at V came to 5 bases and at J to 1 base, leaving 7 bases not matched to a gene. CDR3 length equals 16 residues. Sequences were derived from peripheral blood, sampled 28 days after the second AZD1222 dose. This chain connects TRBV19 to TRBJ1-4, with 7 bases fitting TRBD1. This sequence originates from an adult who received the AZD1222 COVID-19 vaccine. The CDR3 coding sequence is TGTGCCAGTAGTTTCTCCTGGACAGGAACTAATGAAAAACTGTTTTTT. It yields the protein CASSFSWTGTNEKLFF.